What follows is one T cell receptor (beta chain) and its context. V was pared by 3 bases and J by 8 bases, with 17 bases between. The CDR3 runs 14 residues. CDR1 and CDR2 (germline): GTSNPN, SVGIG (reference sequence). These data belong to a study of graft-versus-host responses after intestinal transplantation. The repertoire was sequenced with immunoSEQ multiplex PCR; TCRdb's copy has only in-frame clones and lacks some. This table has over 60,000 clones, roughly 90% appearing once. This specimen consisted of bone marrow, obtained less than 750 days after intestinal transplantation. The clonotype was recovered from a human patient who received an intestinal transplant, so some T cells may come from the graft donor. This rearrangement joins TRBV30 to TRBJ2-1; D remains unclear. Here the CDR3 DNA reads TGTGCCTGGAGCTTCCAGATTATGTGGGATGAGCAGTTCTTC. Amino acid sequence: CAWSFQIMWDEQFF. Full variable domain (outside the CDR3, taken from reference TRBV30 and TRBJ2-1): SQTIHQWPATLVQPVGSPLSLECTVEGTSNPNLYWYRQAAGRGLQLLFYSVGIGQISSEVPQNLSASRPQDRQFILSSKKLLLSDSGFYLCAWSFQIMWDEQFFGPGTRLTVL.